Presented here are 15 T cell receptor beta chains from one specimen sequenced in a study of T cells in Graves' hyperthyroidism and ophthalmopathy. From RNA transcripts, TCR beta CDR3 regions were amplified. HTBI primers were the set used in a first-round RT-PCR of the TCR CDR3. One entry per CDR3 protein results from TCRdb running MiXCR on the multiplex PCR reads. The table has 250,000 to 300,000 distinct CDR3 sequences, approximately 13% seen once. The specimen was blood. The receptors were sampled from a woman aged 35 to 49 with Graves' hyperthyroidism.

This clonotype was seen at least ten times. The V and J genes are TRBV19 and TRBJ1-5; TRBD1 agrees at 9 bases. CDR3 length: 14 residues. Germline V gives CDR1 LNHDA, CDR2 SQIVND (reference sequence). Unmatched junction bases numbered 4, after V lost 8 bases and J lost 2 bases. CDR3 sequence: CASSDRGGNQPQHF. CDR3 sequence (DNA): TGTGCCAGTTCGGACAGGGGTGGCAATCAGCCCCAGCATTTT.

This clonotype showed up many times. The rearrangement joins TRBV5-1 to TRBJ1-1; a weak D match, TRBD1 (5 bases). The germline V gene has CDR1 SGHRS and CDR2 YFSETQ. Trimming took off 7 bases at V and 0 bases at J, with 13 bases between the two ends. The CDR3 contains 14 residues. The CDR3 region has the DNA TGCGCCAGCTCAAGGGACTCCATGAACACTGAAGCTTTCTTT. Translation gives CASSRDSMNTEAFF.

This clonotype was observed at least ten times. The V call is TRBV2, the J call TRBJ2-4, with 7 bases lining up with TRBD1. V shed 5 bases and J 5 bases; nucleotides not matched to a gene: 6. Germline assignment: CDR1 SNHLY and CDR2 FYNNEI. CDR3 size: 14 residues. CDR3 sequence (DNA): TGTGCCAGCAGTCCCGGGACAGTAGAAAACATTCAGTACTTC. Its protein is CASSPGTVENIQYF.

This clonotype has at least ten counts. The chain links TRBV28 to TRBJ2-3; tentative D call: TRBD2 (5 bases). V lost 6 bases and J 0 bases, leaving 7 bases between the germline ends. CDR3 length: 13 amino acids. The germline V gene encodes CDR1 MDHEN and CDR2 SYDVKM. The CDR3 region is CASRDSSTDTQYF. CDR3 coding DNA: TGTGCCAGCAGGGACTCCAGCACAGATACGCAGTATTTT.

This clonotype was found a few times. The V gene is TRBV4-1, the J gene TRBJ1-5; D not resolved. V lost 0 bases and J 6 bases, leaving 12 bases between the germline ends. This CDR3 is 15 amino acids long. The V gene's germline CDR1 is MGHRA and CDR2 YSYEKL. The CDR3 loop reads CASSQDRYTGQPQHF. CDR3 sequence (DNA): TGCGCCAGCAGCCAAGATAGGTACACGGGTCAGCCCCAGCATTTT.

Ten or more counts support this clonotype. V gene TRBV2 combines with J gene TRBJ1-1, with D possibly TRBD1 on 5 matching bases. Germline CDR1 SNHLY, CDR2 FYNNEI. Trimming left V 7 bases short and J 3 bases short, with 12 bases between. The CDR3 has 13 amino acids. CDR3 bases: TGTGCCAGCATTTCCCAGGGAGACACTGAAGCTTTCTTT. This encodes CASISQGDTEAFF.

This clonotype was seen many times. The chain uses TRBV28 and TRBJ2-5; TRBD2 aligns across 7 bases. There are 15 residues in the CDR3. The J segment lost 2 bases and the V segment lost 5 bases, leaving 8 bases of the junction unmatched. Germline V gives CDR1 MDHEN, CDR2 SYDVKM. CDR3 bases: TGTGCCAGCAGTGCGACTAGCTGGGCACAAGAGACCCAGTACTTC. It specifies CASSATSWAQETQYF.

The V and J genes are TRBV12-3 or TRBV12-4 and TRBJ2-5; TRBD2 agrees at 11 bases. Trimming cost V 6 bases and J 5 bases; bases outside gene matches: 14. The CDR3 is made up of 17 amino acids. DNA for the CDR3: TGTGCCAGCAGGGTAGGGACTAGCGGTCGTGGGGGGGAGACCCAGTACTTC. Residues: CASRVGTSGRGGETQYF.

This clonotype was seen many times. The CDR3 protein is CASSPPGGRTEAFF. CDR3 in DNA: TGTGCCAGCTCACCACCGGGTGGCCGCACTGAAGCTTTCTTT. The J gene is TRBJ1-1, the V gene TRBV18, with D uncertain. V lost 0 bases to trimming and J lost 4 bases, with 9 bases between them. Germline assignment: CDR1 KGHSH and CDR2 LQKENI. The CDR3 totals 14 residues.

The table lists this clonotype with many counts. The chain has TRBV7-2 and TRBJ2-1, with 7 bases lining up with TRBD2. The ends lost 2 bases at V and 7 bases at J; junction bases unmatched: 8. The CDR3 consists of 15 residues. Germline V CDR1 and CDR2: SGHTA, FQGNSA. CDR3 nucleotides: TGTGCCAGCAGCTTATGGGGGGGGATGCGGAATGAGCAGTTCTTC. This encodes CASSLWGGMRNEQFF.

This clonotype was counted at least ten times. The chain couples TRBV6-1 to TRBJ1-4; the match to TRBD1 covers 8 bases. Per the germline V gene, CDR1 is MNHNS and CDR2 is SASEGT. The CDR3 runs 17 residues. The trim removed 7 bases at V and 0 bases at J, leaving 10 bases unmatched. This chain's CDR3 is CASIPDRGDATNEKLFF. CDR3 DNA: TGTGCCAGCATTCCTGACAGGGGAGATGCAACTAATGAAAAACTGTTTTTT.

The chain links TRBV9 to TRBJ1-1; D is unclear. Germline lookup yields CDR1 SGDLS and CDR2 YYNGEE. CDR3 size: 15 residues. V lost 6 bases and J 5 bases, leaving 20 bases between the germline ends. CDR3 region: CASTLTSEAGTEAFF. The CDR3 DNA is TGTGCCAGCACCCTCACCTCTGAGGCGGGTACTGAAGCTTTCTTT.

The rearrangement uses TRBV29-1 and TRBJ2-1, with 8 bases identical to TRBD2. Germline V gene sequence: CDR1 SQVTM, CDR2 ANQGSEA. Trimming cost V 7 bases and J 8 bases; bases outside gene matches: 13. The CDR3 covers 14 residues. CDR3 sequence: CSALKALAEDEQFF. The CDR3 DNA sequence: TGCAGCGCCTTGAAAGCACTAGCGGAGGATGAGCAGTTCTTC.

This clonotype was counted only a few times. The V call is TRBV25-1, the J call TRBJ2-2, with no clear D. This CDR3 spans 15 amino acids. The germline V gene encodes CDR1 MGHDK and CDR2 SYGVNS. Trimming took off 2 bases at V and 3 bases at J, with 10 bases between the two ends. The CDR3 region has the DNA TGTGCCAGCAGTGAAGGTGGTTGGGACACCGGGGAGCTGTTTTTT. Residues: CASSEGGWDTGELFF.

This clonotype was counted at least ten times. The V and J genes are TRBV3-1 and TRBJ2-7; tentative D call: TRBD1 (6 bases). This CDR3 region has 16 residues. The ends were cut back, 4 bases at V and 1 base at J, with 17 bases in the middle. In germline, CDR1 is LGHDT, CDR2 YNNKEL (reference sequence). CDR3 amino acids: CASSPSRWTVSYEQYF. The CDR3 DNA follows: TGTGCCAGCAGCCCGAGCCGATGGACAGTTTCCTACGAGCAGTACTTC.